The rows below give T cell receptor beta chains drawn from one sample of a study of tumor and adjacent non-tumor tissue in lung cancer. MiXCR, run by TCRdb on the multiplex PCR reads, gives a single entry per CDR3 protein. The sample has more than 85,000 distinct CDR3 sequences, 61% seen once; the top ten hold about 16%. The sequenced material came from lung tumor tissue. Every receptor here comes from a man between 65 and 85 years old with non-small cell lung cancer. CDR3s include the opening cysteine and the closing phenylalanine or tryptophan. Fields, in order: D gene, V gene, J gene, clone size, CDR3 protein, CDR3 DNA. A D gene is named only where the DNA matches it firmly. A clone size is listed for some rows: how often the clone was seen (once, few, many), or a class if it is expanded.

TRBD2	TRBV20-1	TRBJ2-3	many	CSATTLTSGFSTDTQYF	TGCAGTGCTACGACCTTGACTAGCGGGTTTAGCACAGATACGCAGTATTTT
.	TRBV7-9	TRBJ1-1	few	CASRWKAVNTEAFF	TGTGCCAGCAGATGGAAGGCTGTGAACACTGAAGCTTTCTTT
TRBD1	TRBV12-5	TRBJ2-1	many	CASGLETGTGGSNEQFF	TGTGCTAGTGGTTTGGAAACCGGGACAGGGGGCTCTAATGAGCAGTTCTTC
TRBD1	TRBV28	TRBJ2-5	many	CASNRGRGTQYF	TGTGCCAGTAACAGGGGCAGGGGGACCCAGTACTTC
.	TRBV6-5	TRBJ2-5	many	CASSYSRTTETQYF	TGTGCCAGCAGTTACTCTAGGACAACAGAGACCCAGTACTTC
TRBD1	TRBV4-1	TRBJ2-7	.	CAISQDAPRTGGSYEQCF	TGCGCCATCAGCCAAGACGCCCCGAGGACAGGGGGCTCCTACGAGCAGTGCTTC
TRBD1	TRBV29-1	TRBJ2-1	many	CSFTGTAFYNEQFF	TGCAGCTTTACAGGGACAGCTTTCTACAATGAGCAGTTCTTC
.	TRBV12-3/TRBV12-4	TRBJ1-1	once	CASRPETGSSTEAFF	TGTGCCAGCAGACCCGAGACGGGGTCGAGCACTGAAGCTTTCTTT
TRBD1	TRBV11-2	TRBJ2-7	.	CASNLGQGKAYEQYF	TGTGCCAGCAACTTAGGACAGGGGAAGGCCTACGAGCAGTATTTC
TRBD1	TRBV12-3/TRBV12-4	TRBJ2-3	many	CASRPGTGGRDTQYF	TGTGCCAGCAGGCCCGGGACAGGGGGCAGGGATACGCAGTATTTT
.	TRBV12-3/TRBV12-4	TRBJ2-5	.	CASSLWDGGTQYF	TGTGCCAGCAGTTTGTGGGACGGAGGGACTCAGTATTTC
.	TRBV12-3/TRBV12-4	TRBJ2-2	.	CASNSYGGGELFF	TGTGCCAGCAATTCCTACGGGGGCGGAGAGCTGTTTTTT
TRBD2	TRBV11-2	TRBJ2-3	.	CAISLDMTTSTDTQYF	TGTGCCATCAGCTTAGACATGACGACTAGCACAGATACGCAATATTTT
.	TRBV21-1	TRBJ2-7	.	CASSKHSSFYEQYF	TGTGCCAGCAGCAAGCACAGCTCCTTTTACGAGCAGTACTTC
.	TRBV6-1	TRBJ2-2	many	CASERRTHTGELFF	TGTGCTTCGGAGCGGCGGACCCACACCGGGGAGCTGTTTTTT
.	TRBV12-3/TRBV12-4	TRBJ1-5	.	CISSPVTGTSGNQPQHF	TGTATCAGCAGCCCCGTCACAGGGACGTCGGGCAATCAGCCCCAGCATTTT
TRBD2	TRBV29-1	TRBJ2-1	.	CRVEHRGENEQFF	TGCAGGGTTGAACATCGGGGGGAAAATGAGCAGTTCTTC
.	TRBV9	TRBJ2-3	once	CASSVEGGRTDTQYF	TGTGCCAGCAGCGTAGAGGGGGGCCGCACAGATACGCAGTATTTT
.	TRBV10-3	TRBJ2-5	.	CGISRGIKDVETQYF	TGTGGCATCAGCAGAGGGATAAAAGATGTGGAGACCCAGTACTTC
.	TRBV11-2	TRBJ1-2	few	CSSSLATGSRGYTF	TGTTCCAGCAGTTTAGCGACAGGCTCGAGAGGCTACACCTTC
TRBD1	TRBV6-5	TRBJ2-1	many	CASSYGGTGLNEQFF	TGTGCCAGCAGTTATGGCGGGACAGGGTTAAATGAGCAGTTCTTC
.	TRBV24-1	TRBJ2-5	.	CATSTGIKTQYF	TGTGCCACGAGTACAGGGATTAAGACCCAGTACTTC
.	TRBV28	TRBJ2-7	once	CASSPGVRDDRYF	TGTGCCAGCAGTCCCGGAGTTAGGGACGACCGGTACTTC
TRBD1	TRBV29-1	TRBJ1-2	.	CNVTGDYGYTF	TGCAACGTTACAGGGGACTATGGCTACACCTTC
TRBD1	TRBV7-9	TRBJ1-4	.	CAGSFSGQVTNDKLFF	TGTGCCGGCAGCTTCTCAGGACAGGTCACTAATGATAAACTGTTTTTT
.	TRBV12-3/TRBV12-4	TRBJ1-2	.	CASSLRNTHGYTF	TGTGCCAGCAGTTTGCGGAACACACATGGCTACACCTTC
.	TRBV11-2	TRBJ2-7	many	CASSLGGSGDAYEQYF	TGTGCCAGCAGCTTAGGGGGTAGCGGAGATGCCTACGAGCAGTACTTC
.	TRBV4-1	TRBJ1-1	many	CASSPKGGYEMNTEAFF	TGCGCCAGCAGCCCCAAGGGTGGGTATGAGATGAACACTGAAGCTTTCTTT
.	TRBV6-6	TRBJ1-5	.	CACSYSEGLSNQPQHF	TGTGCCTGCAGTTACTCGGAGGGACTGAGCAATCAGCCCCAGCATTTT
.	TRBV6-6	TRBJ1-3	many	CASTSTPSGNTIYF	TGTGCCAGCACAAGCACACCCTCTGGAAACACCATATATTTT
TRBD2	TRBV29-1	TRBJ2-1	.	CNVDKRGSYNEQFF	TGCAACGTTGACAAGCGGGGGTCCTACAATGAACAGTTCTTC
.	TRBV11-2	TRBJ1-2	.	CDSSSSLRFPFGYTF	TGTGACAGCAGCTCGAGCCTCCGGTTCCCCTTTGGCTACACCTTC
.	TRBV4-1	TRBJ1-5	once	CAGSQVTAVSPQHF	TGCGCCGGCAGCCAAGTTACGGCCGTCAGCCCCCAGCATTTT
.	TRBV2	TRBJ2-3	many	CASRKGGGSTDTQYF	TGTGCCAGCAGAAAGGGGGGGGGAAGCACAGATACGCAGTATTTT
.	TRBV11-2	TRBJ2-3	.	CVSSLEAGTPDTQYF	TGTGTCAGCAGCTTAGAAGCGGGTACCCCAGATACACAATATTTT
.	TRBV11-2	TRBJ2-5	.	CAGSPRQAKETKYF	TGTGCCGGCAGTCCTAGACAGGCGAAAGAGACCAAGTACTTC
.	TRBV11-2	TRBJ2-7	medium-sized	CASSSRRIYEQYF	TGTGCCAGCAGCTCCCGACGGATCTACGAGCAGTACTTC
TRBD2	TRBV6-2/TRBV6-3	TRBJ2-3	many	CASNPGTSGYTDTQYF	TGTGCCAGCAACCCTGGGACTAGCGGCTACACAGATACGCAGTATTTT
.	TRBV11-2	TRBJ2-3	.	CASSPESRKGLRTTDMQYF	TGTGCCAGTAGCCCTGAAAGCCGTAAAGGACTCCGAACCACAGATATGCAGTATTTT
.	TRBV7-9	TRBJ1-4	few	CASSPVGGSTNEKLFF	TGTGCCAGCAGCCCCGTCGGGGGTTCAACTAATGAAAAACTGTTTTTT
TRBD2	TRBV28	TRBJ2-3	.	CASSLSVCGRADTQYF	TGTGCCAGCAGTTTAAGTGTTTGCGGGAGAGCTGATACGCAGTATTTT
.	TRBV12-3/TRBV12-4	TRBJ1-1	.	CASSVGGKGNAEAFF	TGTGCCAGTAGTGTCGGCGGAAAGGGAAATGCTGAAGCTTTCTTT
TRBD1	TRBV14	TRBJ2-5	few	CASSHGTVQETQYF	TGTGCCAGCAGCCATGGGACAGTTCAAGAGACCCAGTACTTC
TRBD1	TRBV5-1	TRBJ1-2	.	CASSAGQRYGYTF	TGCGCCAGCAGCGCGGGACAGCGCTATGGCTACACCTTC
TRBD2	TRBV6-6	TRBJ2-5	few	CASRGVSLETRYF	TGTGCCTCCCGGGGGGTTAGCTTAGAGACCCGGTACTTC